This is a list of T cell receptor beta chains from one sample in a study of blood T cells in healthy people across ages. One entry per CDR3 protein results from TCRdb running MiXCR on the 5' RACE reads. The sample contains 550,000 to 750,000 distinct CDR3 sequences, around 21% of which appear only once. Specimen: blood. These receptors all come from a man aged 65-85 years in good health. Both conserved end residues are part of each CDR3. Fields, in order: J gene, clone size, V gene, CDR3 protein. A row's size may be missing; if present it is once, few, many or a size class.

>TRBJ2-3|few|TRBV11-2
CASSLRDRSTDTQYF
>TRBJ2-2|few|TRBV20-1
CSARAGTSGRGSGELFF
>TRBJ1-2|few|TRBV19
CASSVGYGYTF
>TRBJ2-7|.|TRBV5-1
CASSLTGLGEQYF
>TRBJ2-7|.|TRBV6-1
CASSEYGQALGVYEQYF
>TRBJ1-2|.|TRBV20-1
CSAPDTFYDYTF
>TRBJ2-1|many|TRBV15
CATSNTGGPYNEQFF
>TRBJ2-7|few|TRBV29-1
CSVRSSQQGPTYEQYF
>.|few|TRBV20-1
CSASRDSGSEQYF
>TRBJ2-5|.|TRBV29-1
CSVPRVTSGPYGTQYF
>.|many|TRBV9
CASSALSEPETQYF
>TRBJ2-3|.|TRBV14
CASSQGTSGVTDTQYF
>TRBJ2-1|many|TRBV20-1
CSAPGSSYNEQFF
>TRBJ2-5|many|TRBV20-1
CSARDLTSSQETQYF
>TRBJ2-5|many|TRBV18
CASSPLGTALQETQYF
>TRBJ2-7|.|TRBV7-2
CASSPRRTAYEQYF
>TRBJ2-7|few|TRBV6-1
CASSEPGQASVEQYF
>.|.|TRBV7-8
CASSSQDRTYEQYF
>TRBJ1-6|.|TRBV20-1
CSAHTGGNSPLHF